The 11 T cell receptor beta chains in this list originate from one sample, sequenced in a study of blood T cell repertoires in COVID-19. The repertoire was sequenced with immunoSEQ multiplex PCR; TCRdb's copy has only in-frame clones and lacks some. The sample shows under 150,000 clones, 83% of them seen only once. Sequences were obtained from peripheral blood. The receptors shown here come from a man aged 30-40 years with acute or convalescent COVID-19.

J is TRBJ2-3 and V is TRBV11-2; TRBD2 is a possible D gene (7 bases). The germline V and J ends were trimmed by 11 bases and 5 bases, with 23 bases remaining between them. Germline lookup yields CDR1 SGHAT and CDR2 FQNNGV. The CDR3 runs to 15 residues. The CDR3 protein is CASSRGGAPKDTQYF. In DNA, the CDR3 is TGTGCCTCTTCAAGGGGGGGGGCTCCGAAAGATACGCAGTATTTT.

V gene TRBV9 combines with J gene TRBJ2-3; TRBD2 aligns across 13 bases. With V trimmed by 4 bases and J by 5 bases, 16 bases remained unmatched. The length of the CDR3 is 19 residues. Germline V gene lookup returns CDR1 SGDLS and CDR2 YYNGEE. The CDR3 sequence is CASSLGLAGALLLGDTQYF. CDR3 sequence (DNA): TGTGCCAGCAGCCTAGGACTAGCGGGAGCATTGTTGTTGGGAGATACGCAGTATTTT.

This clone was counted once. This rearrangement joins TRBV7-8 to TRBJ1-3, with D maybe TRBD1 (6 bases). The germline gives CDR1 SGHVS, CDR2 FQNEAQ. CDR3 length equals 16 residues. The V end was cut by 5 bases, the J end by 3 bases, with 17 bases between. CDR3 sequence reads: CASSRRDNLDGNTIYF. DNA for the CDR3: TGTGCCAGCAGCAGACGGGACAATCTCGATGGAAACACCATATATTTT.

The chain employs TRBV4-3 and TRBJ2-3, with 10 bases that match TRBD2. After removal of 0 bases from V and 1 base from J, the junction contained 4 bases not matched to a gene. CDR3 length: 17 residues. The germline V gene encodes CDR1 LGHNA and CDR2 YSLEER. CDR3 nucleotide sequence: TGCGCCAGCAGCCAAGATCCAACTAGCGGGGGCACAGATACGCAGTATTTT. The encoded protein is CASSQDPTSGGTDTQYF.

V and J are TRBV13 and TRBJ1-1; D perhaps matches TRBD1 (6 bases). Germline CDR1 is PRHDT and CDR2 is FYEKMQ (reference sequence). This CDR3 contains 15 residues. The V end lost 6 bases, the J end lost 4 bases, and 18 bases lay between the germline ends. Here the CDR3 reads CASRTRGGLSTEAFF. Written as DNA, the CDR3 is TGTGCCAGCAGAACTCGAGGGGGTCTGAGCACTGAAGCTTTCTTT.

This clone was picked up one time. This chain links TRBV6-5 with TRBJ2-1, with 7 nucleotides matching TRBD1. The CDR3 is 14 residues long. V trimming: 4 bases; J trimming: 9 bases; junction bases outside the gene matches: 9. From germline, CDR1 is MNHEY and CDR2 SVGAGI. The DNA of the CDR3 is TGTGCCAGCAGTTCCGGACAGGTACTCGGTGAGCAGTTCTTC. Translating gives CASSSGQVLGEQFF.

The CDR3 DNA follows: TGTGCCAGCAGCTTAGGGCCGGGGGAGTGGGAGCAGTTCTTC. Translation gives CASSLGPGEWEQFF. This chain connects TRBV7-8 to TRBJ2-1, with a possible D match to TRBD2 (6 bases). This CDR3 region has 14 residues. Germline V gene data show CDR1 as SGHVS and CDR2 as FQNEAQ. V lost 1 base to trimming and J lost 10 bases, with 14 bases between them.

The chain joins TRBV25-1 to TRBJ1-1; possibly TRBD1 for D (6 bases). The length of the CDR3 is 12 residues. The V end was cut by 8 bases, the J end by 4 bases, with 11 bases between. The germline V gene has CDR1 MGHDK and CDR2 SYGVNS. DNA for the CDR3: TGTGCCAGCGACAAACAGGGCACTGAAGCTTTCTTT. It specifies CASDKQGTEAFF.

The J gene is TRBJ1-6, the V gene TRBV4-3; 9 bases line up with TRBD1. The CDR3 has 15 residues. V dropped 1 base and J dropped 6; count of bases not matched to a gene: 1. CDR1 and CDR2 (germline): LGHNA, YSLEER. DNA of the CDR3: TGCGCCAGCAGCCAAGGGACAGGGGTTAATTCACCCCTCCACTTT. Encoded protein: CASSQGTGVNSPLHF.

The gene calls are TRBV6-5 and TRBJ2-1, with 7 bases fitting TRBD2. Germline V gene data show CDR1 as MNHEY and CDR2 as SVGAGI. V lost 6 bases to trimming and J lost 2 bases; unmatched junction nucleotides: 7. This CDR3 comprises 15 residues. The CDR3 DNA reads as TGTGCCAGCAGGCCTCGGGAGGCTCCCTACAATGAGCAGTTCTTC. Translating gives CASRPREAPYNEQFF.

The V call is TRBV7-8, the J call TRBJ2-3; TRBD2 agrees at 7 bases. The J segment lost 0 bases and the V segment lost 0 bases, leaving 0 bases of the junction unmatched. The length of the CDR3 is 15 residues. In germline, CDR1 is SGHVS, CDR2 FQNEAQ. The CDR3 reads CASSLAGGSTDTQYF. DNA for the CDR3: TGTGCCAGCAGCTTAGCGGGGGGGAGCACAGATACGCAGTATTTT.